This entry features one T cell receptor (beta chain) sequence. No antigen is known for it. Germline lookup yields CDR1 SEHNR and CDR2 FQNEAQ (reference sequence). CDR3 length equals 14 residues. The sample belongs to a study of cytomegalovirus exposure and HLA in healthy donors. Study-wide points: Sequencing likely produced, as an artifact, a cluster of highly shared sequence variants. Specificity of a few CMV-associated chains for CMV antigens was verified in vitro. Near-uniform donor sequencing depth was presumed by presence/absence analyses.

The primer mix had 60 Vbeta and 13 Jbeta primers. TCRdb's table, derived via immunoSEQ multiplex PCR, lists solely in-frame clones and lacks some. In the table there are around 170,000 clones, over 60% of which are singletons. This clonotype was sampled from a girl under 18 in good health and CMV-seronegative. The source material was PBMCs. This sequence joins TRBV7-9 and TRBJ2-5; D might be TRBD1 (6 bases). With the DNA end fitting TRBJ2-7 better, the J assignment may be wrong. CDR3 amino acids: CASSLRDRFYEQYF. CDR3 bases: TGTGCCAGCAGCCTCCGAGACAGGTTCTACGAGCAGTACTTC.